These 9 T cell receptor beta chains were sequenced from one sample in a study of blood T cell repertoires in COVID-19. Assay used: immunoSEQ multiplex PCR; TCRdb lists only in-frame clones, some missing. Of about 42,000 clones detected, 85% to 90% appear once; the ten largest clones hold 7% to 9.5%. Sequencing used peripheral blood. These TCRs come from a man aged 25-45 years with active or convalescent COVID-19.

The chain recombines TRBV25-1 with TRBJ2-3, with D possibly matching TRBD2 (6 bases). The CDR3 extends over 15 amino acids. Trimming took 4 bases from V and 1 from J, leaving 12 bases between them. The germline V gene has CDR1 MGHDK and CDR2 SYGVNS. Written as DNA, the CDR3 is TGTGCCAGCAGTGGGGGGGTTGTTGGCACAGATACGCAGTATTTT. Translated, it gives CASSGGVVGTDTQYF.

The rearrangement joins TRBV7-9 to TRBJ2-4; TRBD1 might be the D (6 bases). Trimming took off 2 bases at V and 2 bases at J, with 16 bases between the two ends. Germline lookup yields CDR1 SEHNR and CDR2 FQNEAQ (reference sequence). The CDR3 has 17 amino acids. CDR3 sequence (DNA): TGTGCCAGCAGCTTAACGGGCCCCGACAGGTCCAAAAACATTCAGTACTTC. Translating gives CASSLTGPDRSKNIQYF.

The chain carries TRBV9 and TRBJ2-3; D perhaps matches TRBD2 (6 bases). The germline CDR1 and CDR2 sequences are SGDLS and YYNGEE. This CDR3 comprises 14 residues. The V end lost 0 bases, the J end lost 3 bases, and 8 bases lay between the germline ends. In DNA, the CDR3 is TGTGCCAGCAGCGTAGACGGGAGTACAGATACGCAGTATTTT. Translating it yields CASSVDGSTDTQYF. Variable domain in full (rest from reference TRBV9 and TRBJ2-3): DSGVTQTPKHLITATGQRVTLRCSPRSGDLSVYWYQQSLDQGLQFLIQYYNGEERAKGNILERFSAQQFPDLHSELNLSSLELGDSALYFCASSVDGSTDTQYFGPGTRLTVL.

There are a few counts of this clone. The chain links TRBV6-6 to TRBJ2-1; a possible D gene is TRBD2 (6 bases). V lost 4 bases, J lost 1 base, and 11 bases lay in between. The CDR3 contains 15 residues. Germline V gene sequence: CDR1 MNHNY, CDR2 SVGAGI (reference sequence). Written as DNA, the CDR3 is TGTGCCAGCAGTTCCGCTAGCGTTTCCTACAATGAGCAGTTCTTC. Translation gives CASSSASVSYNEQFF.

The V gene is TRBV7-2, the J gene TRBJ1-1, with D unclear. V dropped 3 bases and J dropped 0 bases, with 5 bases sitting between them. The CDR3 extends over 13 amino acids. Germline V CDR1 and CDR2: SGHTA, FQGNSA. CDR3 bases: TGTGCCAGCAGCTTGAGAATGAACACTGAAGCTTTCTTT. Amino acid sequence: CASSLRMNTEAFF.

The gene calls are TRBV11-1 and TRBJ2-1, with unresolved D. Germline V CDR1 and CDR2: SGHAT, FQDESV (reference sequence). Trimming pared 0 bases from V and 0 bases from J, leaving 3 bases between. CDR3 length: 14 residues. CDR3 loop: CASSLASSYNEQFF. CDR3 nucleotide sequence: TGTGCCAGCAGCTTAGCCAGCTCCTACAATGAGCAGTTCTTC. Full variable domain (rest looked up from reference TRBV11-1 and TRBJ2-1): EAEVAQSPRYKITEKSQAVAFWCDPISGHATLYWYRQILGQGPELLVQFQDESVVDDSQLPKDRFSAERLKGVDSTLKIQPAELGDSAMYLCASSLASSYNEQFFGPGTRLTVL.

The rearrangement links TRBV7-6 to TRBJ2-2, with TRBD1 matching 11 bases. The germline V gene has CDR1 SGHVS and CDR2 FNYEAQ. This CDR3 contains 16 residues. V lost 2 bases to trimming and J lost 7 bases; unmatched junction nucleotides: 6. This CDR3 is CASSLNPGQGDGELFF. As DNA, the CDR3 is TGTGCCAGCAGCTTAAATCCGGGACAGGGGGACGGGGAGCTGTTTTTT.

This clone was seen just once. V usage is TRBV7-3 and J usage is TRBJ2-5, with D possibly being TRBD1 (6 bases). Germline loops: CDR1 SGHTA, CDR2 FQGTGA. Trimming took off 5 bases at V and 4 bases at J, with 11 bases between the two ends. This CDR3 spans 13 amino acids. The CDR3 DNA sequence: TGTGCCAGCAGCCCCGACAGGCGAGAGACCCAGTACTTC. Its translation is CASSPDRRETQYF.

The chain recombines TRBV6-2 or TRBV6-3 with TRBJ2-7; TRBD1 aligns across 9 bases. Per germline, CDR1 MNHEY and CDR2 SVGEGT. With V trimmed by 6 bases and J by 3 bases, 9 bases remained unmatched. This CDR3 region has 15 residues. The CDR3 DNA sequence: TGTGCCAGCAGCACCAGGGTGGGACAGGGCTACGAGCAGTACTTC. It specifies CASSTRVGQGYEQYF.